A single sample gave rise to the 2 T cell receptor beta chains below, sequenced in a study of T-cell memory formation after mild COVID-19. Using its own MiXCR run on the 5' RACE reads, TCRdb lists one record per CDR3 protein. The sample has more than 150,000 distinct CDR3 sequences, about 22% seen once; the top ten hold about 21%. The sequenced material came from PBMCs or a T cell subset sorted from them (not recorded which). These receptors were taken from an adult woman who had mild COVID-19 (a few samples of this study predate the infection). Cell type and time point are not known.

This chain connects TRBV7-9 to TRBJ1-2; no clear D. With 1 base removed from V and 8 bases from J, the gap between germline ends came to 11 bases. The CDR3 is 13 residues long. Germline lookup yields CDR1 SEHNR and CDR2 FQNEAQ (reference sequence). In DNA form, the CDR3 reads TGTGCCAGCAGCTTAGGGCCGGGAACGGGCTACACCTTC. This translates into CASSLGPGTGYTF.

The gene calls are TRBV24-1 and TRBJ1-1; D remains unclear. The germline gives CDR1 KGHDR, CDR2 SFDVKD. The CDR3 runs to 13 residues. The V gene lost 0 bases and the J gene lost 4 bases, with 5 bases spanning the gap. The CDR3 loop reads CATSDLSATEAFF. For the CDR3, the DNA is TGTGCCACCAGTGATTTGTCTGCCACTGAAGCTTTCTTT.